In this sample, the clone carrying this TCR beta chain turned up a few times. The target antigen is unknown. The sample is drawn from a study of T-cell reconstitution after alpha-beta-depleted transplantation in children. Whole-study findings and limits: About two months after transplant, alpha-beta T cells reportedly came from several hundred expanded graft clones.

A library of TCRbeta sequences, prepared with unique molecular identifiers, was generated. TCRdb analysed the PCR reads with MiXCR anew, one entry per CDR3 protein. The data hold just over 950,000 distinct CDR3 sequences, with less than 30% observed a single time. With 4 bases removed from V and 4 bases from J, the gap between germline ends came to 18 bases. Germline lookup yields CDR1 SGDLS and CDR2 YYNGEE. The length of the CDR3 is 17 residues. Source: PBMCs, mostly from graft donor cells, taken 360 days after TCRalphabeta/CD19-depleted stem cell transplant. The receptor was derived from a boy in the first two years of life who had a stem cell transplant for SCID, so the T cells may come from the graft donor. The V gene is TRBV9, the J gene TRBJ2-6, with D tentatively TRBD1 (6 bases). The CDR3 nucleotides are TGTGCCAGCAGCCCAGGGGCGACGCGTTCCGGGGCCAACGTCCTGACTTTC. Translated, it gives CASSPGATRSGANVLTF.